This T cell receptor (beta chain) was obtained from a study of immune evolution from preneoplasia to lung adenocarcinoma. Study-level results: Normal lung had the highest top T cell clone frequencies.

Two lung cancer pathologists independently confirmed each histologic diagnosis. Method: immunoSEQ multiplex PCR; TCRdb's copy keeps in-frame clones and lacks some. The data show over 6,500 clones, with about four fifths seen just once and 2% to 2.5% held by the top ten. The CDR3 totals 16 residues. Per germline, CDR1 SGHRS and CDR2 YFSETQ. V lost 5 bases to trimming and J lost 1 base; unmatched junction nucleotides: 7. Details on this clone: The antigen remains undetermined.

The chain uses TRBV5-1 and TRBJ1-2; TRBD1 aligns across 11 bases. This clonotype was sampled from a person aged 50 or older with lung adenocarcinoma. Sequenced sample: FFPE invasive lung adenocarcinoma tissue. The CDR3 loop reads CASRPPGTGGNYGYTF. The CDR3 region has the DNA TGCGCCAGCAGACCGCCCGGGACAGGGGGTAACTATGGCTACACCTTC. Full variable domain (missing parts from reference TRBV5-1 and TRBJ1-2): KAGVTQTPRYLIKTRGQQVTLSCSPISGHRSVSWYQQTPGQGLQFLFEYFSETQRNKGNFPGRFSGRQFSNSRSEMNVSTLELGDSALYLCASRPPGTGGNYGYTFGSGTRLTVV.